The clone carrying this T cell receptor (beta chain) showed up many times. The germline CDR1 and CDR2 sequences are SQVTM and ANQGSEA. Trimming took 0 bases from V and 3 from J, leaving 14 bases between them. The CDR3 length is 15 residues. The sample originates from a study of response to subunit inactivated influenza vaccine. MiXCR, run by TCRdb on the RT-PCR reads, gives a single entry per CDR3 protein. This table has almost 250,000 distinct CDR3 sequences, roughly an eighth appearing once. The TCR comes from a man between 45 and 60 years old who received an inactivated influenza vaccine. The material sequenced was non-naive T cells sorted from PBMCs, taken 14 to 15 days before vaccination. The chain links TRBV29-1 to TRBJ1-2, with TRBD1 as a possible D gene (5 bases). CDR3 DNA: TGCAGCGTTGAAGATGGCAGCCGGGGGGACTATGGCTACACCTTC. Translation gives CSVEDGSRGDYGYTF. Drawing the rest from reference TRBV29-1 and TRBJ1-2, the complete variable domain is SAVISQKPSRDICQRGTSLTIQCQVDSQVTMMFWYRQQPGQSLTLIATANQGSEATYESGFVIDKFPISRPNLTFSTLTVSNMSPEDSSIYLCSVEDGSRGDYGYTFGSGTRLTVV.